This TCR beta chain originates from a study of T cells in localized non-small cell lung cancer. Overall study results and limits: It was uninvolved adjacent lung that showed the highest T cell clonality, exceeding tumor. The appearance of a median around 57 of the top 100 tumor clones was seen in adjacent lung. An association was observed between higher blood T cell density and longer overall survival.

The method was immunoSEQ multiplex PCR; TCRdb's version includes in-frame clones alone and lacks a portion of them. The sample includes 20,000 to 30,000 clones, roughly 92% of them seen just once. Concerning this clone itself: Its antigen is currently unknown.

V gave up 6 bases and J gave up 7 bases, with 16 bases separating them. The germline CDR1 and CDR2 sequences are SNHLY and FYNNEI. The CDR3 runs 15 residues. The TCR originated in a woman aged 35 to 70 with stage I lung adenocarcinoma. The specimen comprised peripheral blood, sampled before any cancer treatment. The V and J genes are TRBV2 and TRBJ1-6; unclear D gene. Here the CDR3 reads CASRTTLSSNSPLHF. The CDR3 DNA reads as TGTGCCAGCAGAACTACTCTCTCTAGCAATTCACCCCTCCACTTT.